This is a list of T cell receptor beta chains from one sample in a study of molecular identifiers for immune sequencing clone quantification. TCRdb itself ran the PCR reads through MiXCR, one entry per CDR3 protein. This repertoire shows some 40,000 distinct CDR3 sequences, 15% to 20% found once; its top ten account for roughly 7.3%. Sequences were obtained from naive CD8+ T cells from blood, with Jurkat cell RNA spiked in. The receptors were sampled from a human donor in good health. Some libraries in this study had Jurkat cell RNA spiked in. CDR3s include the opening cysteine and the closing phenylalanine or tryptophan. The D gene is left open where the match is weak. Size tells how often a clone was seen (once, few, many) or the class of an expanded clone, and some rows leave it out.

V gene,J gene,clone size,D gene,CDR3 protein,CDR3 DNA
TRBV5-1,TRBJ2-7,many,NA,CASSVVGAGNEQYF,TGCGCCAGCAGTGTGGTAGGGGCCGGTAACGAGCAGTACTTC
TRBV5-5,TRBJ1-5,many,NA,CASSHVAQGSNQPQHF,TGTGCCAGCAGCCATGTAGCACAGGGTAGCAATCAGCCCCAGCATTTT
TRBV19,TRBJ1-3,few,NA,CASSMGPGAGNTIYF,TGTGCCAGTAGTATGGGGCCCGGAGCGGGAAACACCATATATTTT
TRBV6-2/TRBV6-3,TRBJ2-1,many,NA,CASSSGPDEQFF,TGTGCCAGCAGTTCCGGGCCGGATGAGCAGTTCTTC
TRBV27,TRBJ2-1,NA,TRBD2,CASSLSSLAGGGQFF,TGTGCCAGCAGTTTATCGAGCCTAGCGGGAGGGGGGCAGTTCTTC
TRBV15,TRBJ2-1,many,NA,CATSRDNEQFF,TGTGCCACCAGCAGAGACAATGAGCAGTTCTTC
TRBV7-6,TRBJ2-3,many,NA,CASSLVADTQYF,TGTGCCAGCAGCTTAGTGGCAGATACGCAGTATTTT
TRBV27,TRBJ2-1,many,TRBD2,CASSYGTSGTYNEQFF,TGTGCCAGCAGTTACGGGACTAGCGGGACCTACAATGAGCAGTTCTTC
TRBV28,TRBJ1-4,many,NA,CASSISAQVGEKLFF,TGTGCCAGCAGTATCAGCGCACAGGTGGGGGAAAAACTGTTTTTT
TRBV4-3,TRBJ1-1,many,NA,CASSQDWASGDTEAFF,TGCGCCAGCAGCCAAGATTGGGCCTCAGGGGACACTGAAGCTTTCTTT
TRBV13,TRBJ2-7,NA,NA,CASSFGAGVHEQYF,TGTGCCAGCAGCTTTGGGGCAGGGGTCCACGAGCAGTACTTC
TRBV20-1,TRBJ2-7,NA,NA,CSASRTYEQYF,TGCAGTGCTAGCAGGACCTACGAGCAGTACTTC
TRBV27,TRBJ1-2,many,NA,CASSLTPFEGRRYGYTF,TGTGCCAGCAGTTTAACTCCTTTTGAAGGTCGCCGCTATGGCTACACCTTC
TRBV29-1,TRBJ2-1,medium-sized,TRBD2,CSVDYPPGLAGKEQFF,TGCAGCGTTGACTACCCCCCGGGACTAGCGGGAAAAGAGCAGTTCTTC
TRBV18,TRBJ2-7,few,NA,CASSPAVPRVAYEQYF,TGTGCCAGCTCACCAGCAGTACCCAGGGTTGCCTACGAGCAGTACTTC
TRBV7-2,TRBJ2-7,NA,TRBD1,CASSKDRGNSYEQYF,TGTGCCAGCAGCAAAGACAGGGGAAACTCCTACGAGCAGTACTTC
TRBV29-1,TRBJ2-2,NA,NA,CSVSRNTGELFF,TGCAGCGTTTCCAGAAACACCGGGGAGCTGTTTTTT
TRBV29-1,TRBJ2-7,NA,TRBD2,CSVVGRTLAGTSPYEQYF,TGCAGCGTTGTGGGACGGACGTTAGCCGGGACTAGTCCCTACGAGCAGTACTTC
TRBV3-1,TRBJ2-1,NA,NA,CASSQEGNHISYNEQFF,TGTGCCAGCAGCCAAGAGGGAAACCACATCTCCTACAATGAGCAGTTCTTC
TRBV4-3,TRBJ2-7,few,NA,CASSQNEGGSGQFAQYF,TGCGCCAGCAGCCAAAATGAAGGGGGGTCGGGACAGTTCGCGCAGTACTTC
TRBV11-2,TRBJ2-5,few,NA,CASSLTGETQYF,TGTGCCAGCAGCTTAACGGGAGAGACCCAGTACTTC
TRBV20-1,TRBJ1-1,NA,NA,CSALDIWGYTEAFF,TGCAGTGCTTTAGATATCTGGGGTTACACTGAAGCTTTCTTT
TRBV10-2,TRBJ2-1,many,TRBD1,CASSRTGVNEQFF,TGCGCCAGCAGTCGGACAGGGGTCAATGAGCAGTTCTTC
TRBV5-5,TRBJ1-5,many,NA,CASSFMETVNQPQHF,TGTGCCAGCAGCTTCATGGAGACAGTCAATCAGCCCCAGCATTTT
TRBV7-2,TRBJ2-4,many,TRBD2,CASSLEALSGLAPKGNIQYF,TGTGCCAGCAGCTTAGAGGCCCTGTCGGGACTAGCCCCTAAGGGGAACATTCAGTACTTC
TRBV5-5,TRBJ2-7,many,TRBD1,CASSFTGDEQYF,TGTGCCAGCAGCTTCACAGGGGACGAGCAGTACTTC
TRBV7-9,TRBJ2-1,many,NA,CASSLEGNEQFF,TGTGCCAGCAGCTTAGAAGGGAATGAGCAGTTCTTC
TRBV20-1,TRBJ2-7,many,TRBD1,CSASGTVTYEQYF,TGCAGTGCTTCCGGGACAGTAACCTACGAGCAGTACTTC
TRBV27,TRBJ2-1,NA,TRBD2,CASTARGLSGGEQFF,TGTGCCAGCACCGCCCGGGGACTATCGGGGGGTGAGCAGTTCTTC
TRBV11-1,TRBJ2-1,NA,TRBD2,CASSDGLAQNNAEQFF,TGTGCCAGCAGCGACGGACTAGCGCAAAACAATGCGGAGCAGTTCTTC
TRBV7-2,TRBJ2-1,many,NA,CASSLDWTEDEQFF,TGTGCCAGCAGCTTAGATTGGACCGAGGATGAGCAGTTCTTC
TRBV11-2,TRBJ2-7,many,NA,CASSLWATLPYEQYF,TGTGCCAGCAGCTTATGGGCGACTCTCCCCTACGAGCAGTACTTC
TRBV10-3,TRBJ2-3,many,NA,CAISPREEGTDTQYF,TGTGCCATCAGCCCCAGGGAAGAGGGGACAGATACGCAGTATTTT
TRBV4-2,TRBJ1-5,many,NA,CASSQAAGISNQPQHF,TGTGCCAGCAGCCAAGCGGCGGGGATTAGCAATCAGCCCCAGCATTTT
TRBV12-3/TRBV12-4,TRBJ1-1,many,NA,CASSFGWNTEAFF,TGTGCCAGCAGTTTTGGATGGAACACTGAAGCTTTCTTT
TRBV15,TRBJ2-7,many,TRBD2,CATSSSGRAYDEQYF,TGTGCCACCAGCAGTAGCGGGAGGGCTTACGACGAGCAGTACTTC
TRBV9,TRBJ1-1,many,NA,CASSVGAPGTEAFF,TGTGCCAGCAGCGTAGGGGCCCCGGGCACTGAAGCTTTCTTT
TRBV9,TRBJ2-7,many,NA,CASSVAGESYEQYF,TGTGCCAGCAGCGTAGCGGGAGAGTCCTACGAGCAGTACTTC
TRBV5-6,TRBJ1-4,many,TRBD1,CASSLGTGDEKLFF,TGTGCCAGCAGCTTGGGGACAGGGGATGAAAAACTGTTTTTT
TRBV20-1,TRBJ2-7,many,NA,CSARPPQGFSYEQYF,TGCAGTGCTAGGCCGCCTCAGGGGTTTTCCTACGAGCAGTACTTC
TRBV28,TRBJ2-5,many,NA,CASSFQGSGETQYF,TGTGCCAGCAGTTTTCAAGGGAGTGGAGAGACCCAGTACTTC
TRBV29-1,TRBJ2-3,few,TRBD2,CSVDGGSTDTQYF,TGCAGCGTTGATGGCGGGAGTACAGATACGCAGTATTTT
TRBV10-3,TRBJ1-6,few,NA,CAISDDRTYNSPLHF,TGTGCCATCAGTGATGACAGGACCTATAATTCACCCCTCCACTTT
TRBV6-2/TRBV6-3,TRBJ2-7,many,NA,CASSYEKTYSSYEQYF,TGTGCCAGCAGTTACGAGAAGACGTACAGCTCCTACGAGCAGTACTTC
TRBV18,TRBJ2-7,medium-sized,TRBD2,CASSSGLALYEQYF,TGTGCCAGCTCGTCCGGACTAGCTCTGTACGAGCAGTACTTC
TRBV2,TRBJ2-3,many,TRBD2,CATKQPRGTSKDTQYF,TGTGCCACCAAACAGCCTCGTGGGACTAGCAAGGATACGCAGTATTTT
TRBV28,TRBJ2-7,NA,TRBD2,CASSYLAGEDPYEQYF,TGTGCCAGCAGTTACCTAGCGGGAGAGGACCCCTACGAGCAGTACTTC
TRBV3-1,TRBJ1-5,many,NA,CASSQDPSDRYQPQHF,TGTGCCAGCAGCCAAGATCCGTCGGACCGATATCAGCCCCAGCATTTT
TRBV10-2,TRBJ1-3,few,NA,CASSEGHTIYF,TGCGCCAGCAGTGAGGGGCACACCATATATTTT
TRBV12-3/TRBV12-4,TRBJ2-1,few,TRBD2,CASSLGLAGGRYNEQFF,TGTGCCAGCAGCCTCGGACTAGCGGGAGGAAGGTACAATGAGCAGTTCTTC
TRBV6-2/TRBV6-3,TRBJ2-7,many,TRBD1,CASSPTGGHEQYF,TGTGCCAGCAGTCCGACAGGGGGGCACGAGCAGTACTTC
TRBV7-9,TRBJ2-1,NA,TRBD2,CASESGAHNEQFF,TGTGCCAGCGAGAGCGGGGCCCACAATGAGCAGTTCTTC
TRBV7-6,TRBJ1-6,many,TRBD1,CASSSQGSSYNSPLHF,TGTGCCAGCAGCTCACAGGGGAGCTCCTATAATTCACCCCTCCACTTT
TRBV7-9,TRBJ2-1,NA,NA,CASSLQDPPGNEQFF,TGTGCCAGCAGCTTACAGGACCCCCCCGGCAATGAGCAGTTCTTC
TRBV7-8,TRBJ2-1,NA,NA,CASSLWAGPPLDNEQFF,TGTGCCAGCAGCTTATGGGCGGGACCCCCCCTCGACAATGAGCAGTTCTTC
TRBV4-2,TRBJ2-1,NA,TRBD2,CASSPWTSEIYNEQFF,TGTGCCAGCAGCCCCTGGACTAGCGAGATCTACAATGAGCAGTTCTTC
TRBV20-1,TRBJ2-1,NA,NA,CGAPLFGFEGPFNEQFF,TGCGGTGCCCCCCTCTTCGGGTTCGAAGGGCCCTTCAATGAGCAGTTCTTC
TRBV4-3,TRBJ1-5,NA,NA,CASSQELGAGNQPQHF,TGCGCCAGCAGCCAAGAATTGGGGGCGGGCAATCAGCCCCAGCATTTT
TRBV4-3,TRBJ2-7,many,TRBD1,CASSQGRDRGREEQYF,TGCGCCAGCAGCCAGGGGCGAGACAGGGGGCGCGAGGAGCAGTACTTC
TRBV11-2,TRBJ2-7,NA,TRBD2,CASGGQLTGGEQHF,TGTGCCAGCGGAGGACAGTTGACGGGGGGGGAGCAGCACTTC